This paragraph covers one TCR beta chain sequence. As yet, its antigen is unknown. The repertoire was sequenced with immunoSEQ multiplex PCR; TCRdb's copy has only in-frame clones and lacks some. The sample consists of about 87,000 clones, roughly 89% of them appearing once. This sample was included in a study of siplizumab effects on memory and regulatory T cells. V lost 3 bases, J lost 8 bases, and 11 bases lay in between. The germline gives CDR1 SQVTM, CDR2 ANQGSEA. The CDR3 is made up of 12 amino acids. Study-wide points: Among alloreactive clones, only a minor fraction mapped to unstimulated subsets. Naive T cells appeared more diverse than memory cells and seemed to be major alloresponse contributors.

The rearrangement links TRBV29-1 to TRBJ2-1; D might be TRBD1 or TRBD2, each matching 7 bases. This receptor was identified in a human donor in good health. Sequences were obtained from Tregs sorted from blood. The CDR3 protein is CSVDRGGDEQFF. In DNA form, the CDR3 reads TGCAGCGTTGACAGGGGGGGGGATGAGCAGTTCTTC.